Each of the 14 T cell receptor beta chains below was sequenced from the same sample in a study of CD8+ T cells in alopecia areata. The treatment here: oral pan-JAK inhibitor, 5-10 mg twice daily. Extracted RNA was reverse transcribed into cDNA, the sequencing template. Produced via immunoSEQ multiplex PCR; TCRdb's table is partial and in-frame only. The repertoire includes about 74,000 clones, 25% to 35% of them detected once, and under 15% sits in the top ten. The sequencing here drew on CD8+ T cells sorted from blood, taken at week 4, from a patient treated with tofacitinib. The origin of the receptors is a human donor with alopecia areata.

The DNA for the CDR3 is TGTGCCAGCAGCCCCATCAATGAGCAGTTCTTC. It encodes CASSPINEQFF. This chain links TRBV9 with TRBJ2-1; D unresolved. The CDR3 sequence is 11 residues long. The germline V gene encodes CDR1 SGDLS and CDR2 YYNGEE. The ends were cut back, 4 bases at V and 6 bases at J, with 5 bases in the middle.

This clone was counted a few times. The genes are TRBV2 and TRBJ2-7; TRBD2 agrees at 10 bases. Germline values: CDR1 SNHLY, CDR2 FYNNEI. This CDR3 has 15 amino acids. Unmatched junction bases numbered 8, after V lost 7 bases and J lost 2 bases. CDR3 amino acids: CASTSRTSGTYEQYF. The CDR3 DNA follows: TGTGCCAGCACCTCCCGGACTAGCGGAACCTACGAGCAGTACTTC.

The gene calls are TRBV15 and TRBJ2-1; D perhaps matches TRBD2 (6 bases). The CDR3 is made up of 14 amino acids. The germline gives CDR1 LNHNV, CDR2 YYDKDF (reference sequence). Trimming took off 6 bases at V and 4 bases at J, with 13 bases between the two ends. The DNA for the CDR3 is TGTGCCACCAGGGTAGCGGAGGGGTACAATGAGCAGTTCTTC. Protein: CATRVAEGYNEQFF.

The genes are TRBV29-1 and TRBJ1-4; 7 bases agree with TRBD1. The CDR3 length is 13 residues. Germline lookup yields CDR1 SQVTM and CDR2 ANQGSEA. V trimming: 6 bases; J trimming: 4 bases; junction bases outside the gene matches: 5. The CDR3 reads CSVTGQNNEKLFF. CDR3 nucleotides: TGCAGCGTCACGGGACAGAATAATGAAAAACTGTTTTTT.

The chain joins TRBV29-1 to TRBJ1-1; weak D call: TRBD1 (6 bases). The germline gives CDR1 SQVTM, CDR2 ANQGSEA. The V gene lost 0 bases and the J gene lost 1 base, with 12 bases spanning the gap. The CDR3 spans 15 residues. As DNA, the CDR3 is TGCAGCGTTGAAGAACGGGGGGCTTGGAACACTGAAGCTTTCTTT. Translating it yields CSVEERGAWNTEAFF. Supplemented by reference TRBV29-1 and TRBJ1-1, the full variable domain reads SAVISQKPSRDICQRGTSLTIQCQVDSQVTMMFWYRQQPGQSLTLIATANQGSEATYESGFVIDKFPISRPNLTFSTLTVSNMSPEDSSIYLCSVEERGAWNTEAFFGQGTRLTVV.

This clone occurred a few times. The rearrangement links TRBV6-5 to TRBJ1-2, with D possibly being TRBD1 (6 bases). CDR1 is MNHEY and CDR2 is SVGAGI in the germline V gene. The CDR3 length is 13 residues. V lost 5 bases and J lost 8, with 15 bases in between. CDR3 sequence reads: CASSLGGLDGYTF. As DNA, the CDR3 is TGTGCCAGCAGTCTAGGGGGGTTGGACGGCTACACCTTC.

In this sample, this clone turned up many times. This chain uses TRBV14 with TRBJ2-7, with 9 bases that match TRBD2. The junction had 12 bases not matched to a gene; V was cut back by 4 bases and J by 2 bases. The length of the CDR3 is 17 residues. Looked up from germline, CDR1 is SGHDN and CDR2 is FVKESK. The CDR3 protein is CASSPYGVREGPYEQYF. CDR3 sequence (DNA): TGTGCCAGCAGCCCTTATGGCGTGCGGGAGGGACCCTACGAGCAGTACTTC. The full variable domain, with the rest looked up from reference TRBV14 and TRBJ2-7, is EAGVTQFPSHSVIEKGQTVTLRCDPISGHDNLYWYRRVMGKEIKFLLHFVKESKQDESGMPNNRFLAERTGGTYSTLKVQPAELEDSGVYFCASSPYGVREGPYEQYFGPGTRLTVT.

The V call is TRBV29-1, the J call TRBJ2-3; D is unclear. The germline V and J ends were trimmed by 3 bases and 3 bases, with 7 bases remaining between them. CDR1 and CDR2 from the germline V gene are SQVTM and ANQGSEA. The CDR3 has 12 residues. The CDR3 sequence is CSVDELTDTQYF. CDR3 bases: TGCAGCGTTGACGAGTTAACAGATACGCAGTATTTT.

The table lists this clone with a few counts. This chain joins TRBV30 and TRBJ2-5; 11 bases fit TRBD2. Germline V lookup: CDR1 GTSNPN, CDR2 SVGIG (reference sequence). V was pared by 1 base and J by 1 base, with 2 bases of the junction left unmatched. The CDR3 runs 15 residues. CDR3 nucleotide sequence: TGTGCCTGGAGTGCCGGGACTAGCGGCCAAGAGACCCAGTACTTC. This translates into CAWSAGTSGQETQYF. Filled out from reference TRBV30 and TRBJ2-5, the complete variable domain reads SQTIHQWPATLVQPVGSPLSLECTVEGTSNPNLYWYRQAAGRGLQLLFYSVGIGQISSEVPQNLSASRPQDRQFILSSKKLLLSDSGFYLCAWSAGTSGQETQYFGPGTRLLVL.

This clone was picked up a small number of times. The chain recombines TRBV30 with TRBJ1-1, with a weak D call TRBD1 (6 bases). Trimming took 1 base from V and 1 from J, leaving 10 bases between them. There are 14 residues in the CDR3. The germline gives CDR1 GTSNPN, CDR2 SVGIG (reference sequence). Written as DNA, the CDR3 is TGTGCCTGGAGTGGTGAGGGGGGGAACACTGAAGCTTTCTTT. Its protein product is CAWSGEGGNTEAFF.

The chain joins TRBV7-3 to TRBJ1-1; D is ambiguous. With 2 bases removed from V and 3 bases from J, the gap between germline ends came to 13 bases. The CDR3 sequence is 15 residues long. Germline-derived CDR1 and CDR2 are SGHTA and FQGTGA. The CDR3 sequence: CASSLLAARDTEAFF. As DNA, the CDR3 is TGTGCCAGCAGCTTATTGGCAGCCAGAGACACTGAAGCTTTCTTT.

This clone was seen more than once but under ten times. The genes are TRBV7-2 and TRBJ2-7, with TRBD2 matching 12 bases. With V trimmed by 5 bases and J by 4 bases, 15 bases remained unmatched. In germline, CDR1 is SGHTA, CDR2 FQGNSA. CDR3 length equals 18 residues. CDR3 DNA: TGTGCCAGCAGCCCGGGGCTAGCGGGAGGGCCTCGTCCGTACGAGCAGTACTTC. Its protein product is CASSPGLAGGPRPYEQYF.

The genes are TRBV29-1 and TRBJ2-1; D gene unclear. V shed 8 bases and J shed 3 bases, with 8 bases lying between them. This CDR3 contains 11 residues. Germline CDR1 is SQVTM and CDR2 is ANQGSEA. The CDR3: CSINSYNEQFF. For the CDR3, the DNA is TGCAGCATAAACAGCTACAATGAGCAGTTCTTC.

The chain uses TRBV30 and TRBJ2-1; unclear D gene. The V end lost 2 bases, the J end lost 0 bases, and 8 bases lay between the germline ends. Germline CDR1 is GTSNPN and CDR2 is SVGIG (reference sequence). This CDR3 has 14 residues. The CDR3 region is CAWSTGSSYNEQFF. In nucleotides, the CDR3 is TGTGCCTGGAGTACGGGTTCCTCCTACAATGAGCAGTTCTTC.